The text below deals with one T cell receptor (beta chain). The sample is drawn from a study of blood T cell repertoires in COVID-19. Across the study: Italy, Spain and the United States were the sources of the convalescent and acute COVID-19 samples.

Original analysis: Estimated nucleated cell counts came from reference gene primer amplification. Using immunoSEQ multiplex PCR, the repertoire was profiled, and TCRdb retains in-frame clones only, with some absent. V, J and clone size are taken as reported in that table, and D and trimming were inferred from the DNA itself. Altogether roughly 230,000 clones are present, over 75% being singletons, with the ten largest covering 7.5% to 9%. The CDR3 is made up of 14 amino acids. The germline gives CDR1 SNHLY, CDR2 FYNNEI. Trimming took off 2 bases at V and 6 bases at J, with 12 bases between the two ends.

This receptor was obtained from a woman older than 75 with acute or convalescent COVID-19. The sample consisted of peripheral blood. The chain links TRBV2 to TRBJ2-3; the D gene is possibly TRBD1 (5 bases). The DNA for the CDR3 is TGTGCCAGCAGTGAATCCAGGGTCGTTGATACGCAGTATTTT. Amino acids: CASSESRVVDTQYF.